The entry below describes one T cell receptor beta chain. The data belong to a study of sequential checkpoint blockade in melanoma. The wider study: First-line arms were nivolumab then ipilimumab, or the reverse, randomized 1:1. Each arm's sequence ended with maintenance nivolumab.

Sequencing was performed with immunoSEQ multiplex PCR; in TCRdb, only in-frame clones are kept and a portion is missing. Among about 15,000 clones listed, roughly 71% were seen once. Treatment: randomized to nivolumab then ipilimumab (arm A) or the reverse (arm B). From thawed PBMCs, live CD3+CD8+ cells negative for CD19 and CD56 were sorted. The CDR3 extends over 13 amino acids. Germline V gives CDR1 MNHEY, CDR2 SVGAGI. V was pared by 4 bases and J by 3 bases, with 10 bases between. The genes are TRBV6-5 and TRBJ2-7, with a weak D call TRBD1 (5 bases). The TCR sequence derives from a human donor with melanoma. The material was CD8+ T cells sorted from blood (inferred from file names), obtained from a patient given nivolumab and ipilimumab in sequence. CDR3 DNA sequence: TGTGCCAGCAGTTCCTCGGACAACTACGAGCAGTACTTC. This encodes CASSSSDNYEQYF.